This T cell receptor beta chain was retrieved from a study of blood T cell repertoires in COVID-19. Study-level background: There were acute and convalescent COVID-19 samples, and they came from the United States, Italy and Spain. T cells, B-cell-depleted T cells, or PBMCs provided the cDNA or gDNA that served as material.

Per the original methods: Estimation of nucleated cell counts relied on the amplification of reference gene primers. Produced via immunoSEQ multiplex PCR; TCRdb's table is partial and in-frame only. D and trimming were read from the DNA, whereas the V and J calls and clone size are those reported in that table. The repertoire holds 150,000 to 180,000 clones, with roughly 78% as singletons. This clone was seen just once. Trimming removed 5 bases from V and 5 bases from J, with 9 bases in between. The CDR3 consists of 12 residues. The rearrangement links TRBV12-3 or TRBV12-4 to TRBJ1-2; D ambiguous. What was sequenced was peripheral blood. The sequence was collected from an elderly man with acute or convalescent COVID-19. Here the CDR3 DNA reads TGTGCCAGCAGTACTCGGACTTATGGCTACACCTTC. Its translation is CASSTRTYGYTF.